Detailed here is one TCR beta chain. What this receptor recognizes is not known. No base quality information exists; no much larger clone differs at one position. In the paper's terms, the time point label means: baseline before first vaccination. Read against the paper, the sample's treatment or condition label means: meningococcal conjugate vaccine given as trial control. Vaccinee samples came from UK trials COV001 and COV002, including a single-blind randomized controlled phase 2/3 trial of AZD1222 (ChAdOx1 nCoV-19) in healthy adults. For TCRbeta chain sequencing, PBMC samples from trial participants were taken at day 0 and at day 28 after the second dose. The record originates from a study of T cell responses to AZD1222 COVID-19 vaccine (dated by TCRdb to the early 2020s). About the investigation overall: A total of about 250 trial participants underwent TCR sequencing, of whom more than 200 had received two doses of AZD1222 and 26 had received two doses of the MenACWY control vaccine. Trial participants were enrolled into age subgroups of 18-55, 56-69 and 70-plus years, which contained about 160, 30 and 59 TCR-sequenced participants, respectively. Broad study findings and their caveats: The 56-69-year group was small, and its depth increase did not reach significance, likely because of low power. Conclusions about previously exposed vaccinees are limited because only six or seven AZD1222 recipients were SARS-CoV-2 seropositive at baseline. Participants were mostly white British, with more females than males. The authors suggested clonal diversity may have been underestimated. CD4 TCRs associated with the vaccine covered the entire spike protein, and the dominant responses were in regions 160-218 and 743-854. Spike-specific TCR breadth and depth rose significantly after two AZD1222 doses compared with day 0 and with MenACWY recipients. Because no day 14 peak-response samples were available, repertoires were characterized only after the peak T cell response. Epitopes outside the regions mutated in the B.1.351 and B.1.1.7 variants were reportedly recognized by nearly half of the unique spike-specific TCRs.

CDR1 and CDR2, looked up from the germline V gene, are SNHLY and FYNNEI. Between the V and J ends, shortened by 4 bases and 14 bases respectively, the junction contains 16 bases. Reading from cysteine to phenylalanine, the CDR3 counts 12 amino acids. The entry retains the CDR3 DNA only, 36 bases that are in frame from base 1. The CDR3 regions of human TCRbeta chains were analyzed by immunosequencing. Per the original workflow: TCRs in the repertoires were matched against a reference library of SARS-CoV-2-specific TCRs that had been generated with the MIRA antigen-specificity platform. Breadth was defined as the fraction of unique TCRs that were SARS-CoV-2-associated, and depth was defined as the fraction of total T cells that were SARS-CoV-2-associated. Using the MIRA data, each spike-specific TCR was assigned both to the spike region to which the TCR was reactive and to a CD4 or CD8 class. Log10-transformed breadth and depth values were compared by one-way ANOVA with Sidak's multiple comparisons tests. TCRdb obtained this table from immuneACCESS and retained in-frame rearrangements with V and J assigned. These tables miss some clones; where compared with another copy, unresolved V genes account for less than half of the shortfall, and the remainder is unexplained. V and J calls and clone size are copied from that table; D and trimming were computed from the DNA. The sample records 80,000 to 95,000 clones, 89% of which are singletons. The ten largest clones represent less than 3.5% of the sample.

The sample was peripheral blood, taken on day 0 of MenACWY control vaccination. The sequence is built from TRBV2 and TRBJ2-3; the D segment could be TRBD1, given 5 matching bases. This clonotype originated in an adult in good health. The CDR3 loop reads CASSGQQSSGYF. The DNA is as follows: TGTGCCAGCAGTGGACAGCAGTCGTCGGGGTATTTT.